Listed below are T cell receptor beta chains from one sample, sequenced in a study of cytomegalovirus exposure and HLA in healthy donors. The table came from immunoSEQ multiplex PCR; TCRdb's copy has only in-frame clones and leaves some out. The sample holds approximately 150,000 clones; around four fifths are singletons and the top ten take roughly 2.9%. Material for sequencing was PBMCs. The receptors shown here come from a female donor in good health and CMV-seronegative. CDR3s include the opening cysteine and the closing phenylalanine or tryptophan. Each record gives: CDR3 protein, CDR3 DNA, D gene, V gene, clone size, J gene. D genes are given only for firm matches. Size values are once, few and many counts, or a class for expanded clones, and some rows have none.

cdr3_aa: CASSVGSRGGGNTIYF; cdr3_nt: TGTGCCAGCAGCGTAGGGTCAAGGGGTGGGGGAAACACCATATATTTT; d_call: .; v_call: TRBV9; clone_size: .; j_call: TRBJ1-3
cdr3_aa: CASSLIGRYSNQPQHF; cdr3_nt: TGTGCCAGCAGCTTAATAGGGAGGTATAGCAATCAGCCCCAGCATTTT; d_call: .; v_call: TRBV7-2; clone_size: .; j_call: TRBJ1-5
cdr3_aa: CASSRGQGTFGDYGYTF; cdr3_nt: TGTGCCAGCAGTAGGGGACAGGGTACTTTCGGTGACTATGGCTACACCTTC; d_call: TRBD1; v_call: TRBV27; clone_size: .; j_call: TRBJ1-2
cdr3_aa: CASTDRVKDTQYF; cdr3_nt: TGTGCCAGCACGGACAGGGTAAAAGATACGCAGTATTTT; d_call: TRBD1; v_call: TRBV6-1; clone_size: many; j_call: TRBJ2-3
cdr3_aa: CASSLGTSGSLRETQYF; cdr3_nt: TGTGCCAGCTCACTCGGGACTAGCGGGAGTCTGCGGGAGACCCAGTACTTC; d_call: TRBD2; v_call: TRBV18; clone_size: .; j_call: TRBJ2-5
cdr3_aa: CASSASGGNTIYF; cdr3_nt: TGTGCCAGCAGTGCCTCCGGGGGAAACACCATATATTTT; d_call: .; v_call: TRBV27; clone_size: .; j_call: TRBJ1-3
cdr3_aa: CASSLPTAGTEAFF; cdr3_nt: TGCGCCAGCAGCTTACCAACAGCGGGCACTGAAGCTTTCTTT; d_call: .; v_call: TRBV5-1; clone_size: .; j_call: TRBJ1-1
cdr3_aa: CASSFDRDSPLHF; cdr3_nt: TGTGCCAGCAGCTTCGACAGAGATTCACCCCTCCACTTT; d_call: .; v_call: TRBV7-2; clone_size: few; j_call: TRBJ1-6
cdr3_aa: CASSLPGTGLTDTQYF; cdr3_nt: TGTGCCAGCAGCCTCCCCGGGACAGGTCTCACAGATACGCAGTATTTT; d_call: TRBD1; v_call: TRBV28; clone_size: .; j_call: TRBJ2-3
cdr3_aa: CASSFDRGNTYEQYF; cdr3_nt: TGTGCCAGCAGCTTTGACAGGGGGAATACCTACGAGCAGTACTTC; d_call: TRBD1; v_call: TRBV7-8; clone_size: .; j_call: TRBJ2-7
cdr3_aa: CASSAGYDNQPQHF; cdr3_nt: TGTGCCAGCAGTGCAGGTTATGACAATCAGCCCCAGCATTTT; d_call: .; v_call: TRBV6-1; clone_size: .; j_call: TRBJ1-5
cdr3_aa: CASSRPLAEQFF; cdr3_nt: TGTGCCAGCAGCAGACCGTTAGCTGAGCAGTTCTTC; d_call: .; v_call: TRBV7-6; clone_size: .; j_call: TRBJ2-1
cdr3_aa: CASSKRGQETQYF; cdr3_nt: TGTGCCAGCTCGAAACGCGGCCAAGAGACCCAGTACTTC; d_call: .; v_call: TRBV18; clone_size: .; j_call: TRBJ2-5
cdr3_aa: CASSVGGQGYEQYF; cdr3_nt: TGTGCCAGCAGCGTAGGGGGACAGGGCTACGAGCAGTACTTC; d_call: TRBD1; v_call: TRBV9; clone_size: .; j_call: TRBJ2-7
cdr3_aa: CASSDATGGPYEQYF; cdr3_nt: TGTGCCAGCAGTGATGCCACGGGAGGTCCCTACGAGCAGTACTTC; d_call: TRBD2; v_call: TRBV2; clone_size: once; j_call: TRBJ2-7
cdr3_aa: CASSLRPAAGYNSPLHF; cdr3_nt: TGTGCCAGCAGTTTACGACCGGCAGCCGGGTATAATTCACCCCTCCACTTT; d_call: .; v_call: TRBV27; clone_size: .; j_call: TRBJ1-6
cdr3_aa: CAISISGGGNTEAFF; cdr3_nt: TGTGCCATCAGCATCTCGGGGGGTGGAAACACTGAAGCTTTCTTT; d_call: .; v_call: TRBV10-3; clone_size: .; j_call: TRBJ1-1
cdr3_aa: CASSQGQLSSYNEQFF; cdr3_nt: TGCGCCAGCAGCCAGGGCCAGCTCTCCTCCTACAATGAGCAGTTCTTC; d_call: .; v_call: TRBV4-3; clone_size: .; j_call: TRBJ2-1
cdr3_aa: CASSLTNSNQPQHF; cdr3_nt: TGTGCCAGCAGTTTAACTAATAGCAATCAGCCCCAGCATTTT; d_call: .; v_call: TRBV6-1; clone_size: .; j_call: TRBJ1-5
cdr3_aa: CASSFQTRGNQPQHF; cdr3_nt: TGTGCCAGCAGTTTTCAAACGCGAGGCAATCAGCCCCAGCATTTT; d_call: .; v_call: TRBV28; clone_size: .; j_call: TRBJ1-5
cdr3_aa: CASSFSRNQPQHF; cdr3_nt: TGTGCCAGCAGTTTTTCTAGGAATCAGCCCCAGCATTTT; d_call: .; v_call: TRBV27; clone_size: .; j_call: TRBJ1-5
cdr3_aa: CSVGGPYEQYF; cdr3_nt: TGCAGCGTTGGAGGGCCTTACGAGCAGTACTTC; d_call: .; v_call: TRBV29-1; clone_size: .; j_call: TRBJ2-7
cdr3_aa: CASSFSPGTYNEQFF; cdr3_nt: TGCGCCAGCAGCTTTTCTCCGGGAACCTACAATGAGCAGTTCTTC; d_call: .; v_call: TRBV5-1; clone_size: .; j_call: TRBJ2-1
cdr3_aa: CASSAHPTSLIQETQYF; cdr3_nt: TGTGCCAGCAGCGCCCACCCGACTAGCTTAATCCAAGAGACCCAGTACTTC; d_call: TRBD2; v_call: TRBV9; clone_size: .; j_call: TRBJ2-5
cdr3_aa: CAISNWTEKAFF; cdr3_nt: TGTGCCATCAGCAACTGGACAGAGAAAGCTTTCTTT; d_call: .; v_call: TRBV10-3; clone_size: .; j_call: TRBJ1-1
cdr3_aa: CASEPDRTGNEQFF; cdr3_nt: TGTGCCAGCGAACCGGACAGAACAGGCAATGAGCAGTTCTTC; d_call: .; v_call: TRBV18; clone_size: .; j_call: TRBJ2-1
cdr3_aa: CASSPPGQSREQYF; cdr3_nt: TGTGCCAGCAGCCCGCCCGGACAGTCCAGGGAGCAGTACTTC; d_call: .; v_call: TRBV6-5; clone_size: few; j_call: TRBJ2-7
cdr3_aa: CSVAGAGVLTEQFF; cdr3_nt: TGCAGCGTTGCCGGGGCAGGGGTATTAACTGAGCAGTTCTTC; d_call: .; v_call: TRBV29-1; clone_size: .; j_call: TRBJ2-1
cdr3_aa: CASSLSEASYNEQFF; cdr3_nt: TGCGCCAGCAGCCTGAGTGAAGCCTCCTACAATGAGCAGTTCTTC; d_call: .; v_call: TRBV4-1; clone_size: .; j_call: TRBJ2-1
cdr3_aa: CASSPYTTSAGELFF; cdr3_nt: TGTGCCAGCTCACCCTATACGACTAGTGCCGGGGAGCTGTTTTTT; d_call: .; v_call: TRBV18; clone_size: .; j_call: TRBJ2-2
cdr3_aa: CASSLGTGTYEQYF; cdr3_nt: TGTGCCAGCAGCTTGGGGACAGGCACCTACGAGCAGTACTTC; d_call: TRBD1; v_call: TRBV11-2; clone_size: .; j_call: TRBJ2-7
cdr3_aa: CASSLDRINTEAFF; cdr3_nt: TGTGCCAGCAGTCTCGACAGGATTAACACTGAAGCTTTCTTT; d_call: .; v_call: TRBV6-5; clone_size: few; j_call: TRBJ1-1
cdr3_aa: CASSSPRDTEAFF; cdr3_nt: TGTGCCAGCAGCTCGCCGCGGGACACTGAAGCTTTCTTT; d_call: .; v_call: TRBV5-4; clone_size: .; j_call: TRBJ1-1
cdr3_aa: CASSPRGVRNEQFF; cdr3_nt: TGTGCCAGCAGCCCCCGGGGAGTGCGCAATGAGCAGTTCTTC; d_call: .; v_call: TRBV7-9; clone_size: .; j_call: TRBJ2-1
cdr3_aa: CASDLLPSDGYTF; cdr3_nt: TGTGCTAGTGACCTTCTCCCTTCGGATGGCTACACCTTC; d_call: .; v_call: TRBV12-5; clone_size: .; j_call: TRBJ1-2
cdr3_aa: CASSLRTGDGYTF; cdr3_nt: TGTGCCAGCAGCTTAAGGACAGGCGATGGCTACACCTTC; d_call: TRBD1; v_call: TRBV7-2; clone_size: .; j_call: TRBJ1-2
cdr3_aa: CASGLEPGELFF; cdr3_nt: TGTGCTAGTGGTTTGGAGCCCGGGGAGCTGTTTTTT; d_call: .; v_call: TRBV12-5; clone_size: once; j_call: TRBJ2-2
cdr3_aa: CASSLNTNGVYGYTF; cdr3_nt: TGTGCCAGCAGCTTAAATACGAATGGAGTCTATGGCTACACCTTC; d_call: .; v_call: TRBV7-2; clone_size: .; j_call: TRBJ1-2
cdr3_aa: CSSSFVAVEQYF; cdr3_nt: TGTTCCAGCAGCTTCGTTGCGGTCGAGCAGTACTTC; d_call: .; v_call: TRBV7-9; clone_size: .; j_call: TRBJ2-7
cdr3_aa: CASTGPGVAMGTEAFF; cdr3_nt: TGTGCCAGCACGGGTCCCGGGGTAGCGATGGGAACTGAAGCTTTCTTT; d_call: .; v_call: TRBV2; clone_size: .; j_call: TRBJ1-1
cdr3_aa: CASSLTLAGGNGELFF; cdr3_nt: TGTGCCAGCAGTCTTACCCTAGCGGGAGGTAACGGGGAGCTGTTTTTT; d_call: TRBD2; v_call: TRBV28; clone_size: .; j_call: TRBJ2-2
cdr3_aa: CASSLGGLGTYNEQFF; cdr3_nt: TGTGCCAGCAGCTTAGGAGGACTAGGAACTTACAATGAGCAGTTCTTC; d_call: TRBD2; v_call: TRBV7-3; clone_size: .; j_call: TRBJ2-1
cdr3_aa: CASSSPTPKDSYGYTF; cdr3_nt: TGTGCCAGTAGTTCACCAACACCGAAAGACTCCTATGGCTACACCTTC; d_call: .; v_call: TRBV19; clone_size: .; j_call: TRBJ1-2
cdr3_aa: CASRQNRGSNQPQHF; cdr3_nt: TGTGCCAGTAGGCAAAACAGGGGAAGCAATCAGCCCCAGCATTTT; d_call: TRBD1; v_call: TRBV19; clone_size: once; j_call: TRBJ1-5
cdr3_aa: CASSAGTSGYNEQFF; cdr3_nt: TGTGCCAGCAGTGCCGGGACTAGCGGATACAATGAGCAGTTCTTC; d_call: TRBD2; v_call: TRBV6-5; clone_size: .; j_call: TRBJ2-1
cdr3_aa: CASSPMGPGPPNTGELFF; cdr3_nt: TGTGCCAGCAGCCCTATGGGCCCCGGCCCCCCGAACACCGGGGAGCTGTTTTTT; d_call: .; v_call: TRBV7-3; clone_size: once; j_call: TRBJ2-2
cdr3_aa: CASRRPGQGGEQYF; cdr3_nt: TGTGCCAGCAGGAGACCGGGACAGGGAGGCGAGCAGTACTTC; d_call: TRBD1; v_call: TRBV5-6; clone_size: .; j_call: TRBJ2-7
cdr3_aa: CASSFPTHGDEQFF; cdr3_nt: TGTGCCAGCAGCTTCCCCACGCACGGGGATGAGCAGTTCTTC; d_call: .; v_call: TRBV7-2; clone_size: .; j_call: TRBJ2-1
cdr3_aa: CASSFGAGGVGEQYF; cdr3_nt: TGTGCCAGCAGTTTTGGGGCGGGGGGCGTTGGGGAGCAGTACTTC; d_call: TRBD2; v_call: TRBV28; clone_size: .; j_call: TRBJ2-7
cdr3_aa: CASSPNGQSFYF; cdr3_nt: TGTGCCAGCAGCCCCAATGGACAGAGTTTCTACTTC; d_call: .; v_call: TRBV7-6; clone_size: .; j_call: TRBJ2-7
cdr3_aa: CASSPGGTITYYGYTF; cdr3_nt: TGTGCCAGCAGCCCGGGGGGAACAATCACGTACTATGGCTACACCTTC; d_call: .; v_call: TRBV9; clone_size: once; j_call: TRBJ1-2
cdr3_aa: CASSRLQNPEAFF; cdr3_nt: TGTGCCAGCAGTCGATTACAGAACCCTGAAGCTTTCTTT; d_call: .; v_call: TRBV2; clone_size: .; j_call: TRBJ1-1
cdr3_aa: CASRTGGSVQPQHF; cdr3_nt: TGTGCCAGTAGGACAGGGGGAAGTGTTCAGCCCCAGCATTTT; d_call: TRBD1; v_call: TRBV19; clone_size: few; j_call: TRBJ1-5
cdr3_aa: CASSPTVNEQFF; cdr3_nt: TGTGCCAGCAGTCCGACAGTCAATGAGCAGTTCTTC; d_call: .; v_call: TRBV6-6; clone_size: .; j_call: TRBJ2-1
cdr3_aa: CSVVGWDRGPNTEAFF; cdr3_nt: TGCAGCGTTGTAGGTTGGGACAGGGGTCCGAACACTGAAGCTTTCTTT; d_call: TRBD1; v_call: TRBV29-1; clone_size: .; j_call: TRBJ1-1
cdr3_aa: CASATGIHYGYTF; cdr3_nt: TGTGCCAGTGCTACAGGGATTCACTATGGCTACACCTTC; d_call: .; v_call: TRBV6-6; clone_size: .; j_call: TRBJ1-2
cdr3_aa: CASSLGRDMSYEQYF; cdr3_nt: TGTGCCAGCAGCTTAGGACGGGACATGTCCTACGAGCAGTACTTC; d_call: .; v_call: TRBV11-2; clone_size: .; j_call: TRBJ2-7